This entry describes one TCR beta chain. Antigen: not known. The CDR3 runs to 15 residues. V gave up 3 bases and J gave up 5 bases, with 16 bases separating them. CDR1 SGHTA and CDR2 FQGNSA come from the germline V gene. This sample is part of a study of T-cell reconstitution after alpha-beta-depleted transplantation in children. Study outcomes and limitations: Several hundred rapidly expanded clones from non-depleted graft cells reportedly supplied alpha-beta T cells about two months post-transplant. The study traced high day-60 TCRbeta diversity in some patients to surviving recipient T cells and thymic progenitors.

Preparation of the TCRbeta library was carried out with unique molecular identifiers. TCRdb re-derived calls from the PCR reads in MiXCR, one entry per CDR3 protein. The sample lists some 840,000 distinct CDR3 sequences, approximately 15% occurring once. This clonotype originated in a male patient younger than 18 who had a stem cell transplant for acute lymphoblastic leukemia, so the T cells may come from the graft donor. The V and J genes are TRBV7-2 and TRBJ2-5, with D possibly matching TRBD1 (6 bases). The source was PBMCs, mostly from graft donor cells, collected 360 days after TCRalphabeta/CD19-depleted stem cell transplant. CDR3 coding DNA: TGTGCCAGCAGCTTGTTCCGGGACACCGGGGAGACCCAGTACTTC. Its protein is CASSLFRDTGETQYF.